The 15 T cell receptor beta chains given below trace back to one sample, sequenced in a study of blood T cell repertoires in COVID-19. Some clones are missing from TCRdb's copy, which holds only in-frame ones; the method was immunoSEQ multiplex PCR. The sample holds under 80,000 clones, approximately 80% seen once. Sequenced: peripheral blood. These receptors all stem from a man aged 60 to 75 with COVID-19, enrolled during active disease.

This chain joins TRBV7-2 and TRBJ2-2; D perhaps matches TRBD1 (5 bases). The CDR3 is 14 residues long. From germline, CDR1 is SGHTA and CDR2 FQGNSA. V dropped 1 base and J dropped 5 bases, with 8 bases sitting between them. The CDR3 DNA sequence: TGTGCCAGCAGCTTAGATAGGGGAACCGGGGAGCTGTTTTTT. Amino acids: CASSLDRGTGELFF.

The gene calls are TRBV30 and TRBJ2-5; D remains unclear. The germline gives CDR1 GTSNPN, CDR2 SVGIG (reference sequence). Trimming shortened V by 1 base and J by 1 base, and 4 bases separated the two germline ends. This CDR3 region has 12 residues. CDR3 sequence reads: CAWSASQETQYF. CDR3 sequence (DNA): TGTGCCTGGAGTGCTAGCCAAGAGACCCAGTACTTC.

V usage is TRBV5-4 and J usage is TRBJ2-5; 7 nucleotides align to TRBD2. Germline V gives CDR1 SGHNT, CDR2 YYREEE (reference sequence). V lost 5 bases and J lost 0; bases outside the gene matches: 10. This CDR3 is built from 16 residues. CDR3 loop: CASRRGSGVYQETQYF. In DNA, the CDR3 is TGTGCCAGCAGACGGGGCAGCGGGGTTTACCAAGAGACCCAGTACTTC.

This clone was recorded only once. The chain employs TRBV13 and TRBJ2-1, with 7 bases aligning to TRBD1. The trim removed 5 bases at V and 7 bases at J, leaving 5 bases unmatched. Per germline, CDR1 PRHDT and CDR2 FYEKMQ (reference sequence). The CDR3 consists of 13 residues. The CDR3 DNA sequence: TGTGCCAGCAGCCGGGGACAGATTAATGAGCAGTTCTTC. Amino acids: CASSRGQINEQFF.

The chain carries TRBV5-1 and TRBJ1-3, with TRBD1 as a possible D gene (5 bases). The V gene lost 4 bases and the J gene lost 2 bases, with 13 bases spanning the gap. Germline V gene sequence: CDR1 SGHRS, CDR2 YFSETQ. The CDR3 length is 15 residues. In DNA, the CDR3 is TGCGCCAGCAGCCTCGAAGGGGTTGCTGGAAACACCATATATTTT. Amino acids: CASSLEGVAGNTIYF.

This rearrangement joins TRBV28 to TRBJ2-7; TRBD2 might be the D (5 bases). Between the trimmed V and J ends, which lost 2 bases and 0 bases, there was a span of 11 bases. The germline V gene has CDR1 MDHEN and CDR2 SYDVKM. The CDR3 extends over 15 amino acids. CDR3 DNA: TGTGCCAGCAGTTTAAATGAGGGCGCCTCCTACGAGCAGTACTTC. Protein product: CASSLNEGASYEQYF.

The chain is built from TRBV19 and TRBJ2-1, with 8 bases fitting TRBD1. CDR3 length: 15 residues. Germline lookup yields CDR1 LNHDA and CDR2 SQIVND (reference sequence). V shed 6 bases, J shed 9 bases, and the junction held 13 bases outside the gene matches. The CDR3 DNA reads as TGTGCCAGTAGACATATCGGGACAGGAGGTAGTGAGCAGTTCTTC. This sequence encodes CASRHIGTGGSEQFF. Using reference TRBV19 and TRBJ2-1 for the parts outside the CDR3, the full variable domain is DGGITQSPKYLFRKEGQNVTLSCEQNLNHDAMYWYRQDPGQGLRLIYYSQIVNDFQKGDIAEGYSVSREKKESFPLTVTSAQKNPTAFYLCASRHIGTGGSEQFFGPGTRLTVL.

This chain uses TRBV5-6 with TRBJ1-5; the D gene is possibly TRBD1 (5 bases). Germline V gene lookup returns CDR1 SGHDT and CDR2 YYEEEE. The CDR3 runs to 17 residues. The V gene lost 1 base and the J gene lost 1 base, with 15 bases spanning the gap. CDR3 DNA: TGTGCCAGCAGCTTGTGGGGCGGGGGTGTCAGCAATCAGCCCCAGCATTTT. Translated: CASSLWGGGVSNQPQHF.

The chain couples TRBV11-2 to TRBJ1-3; D ambiguous. This CDR3 is 14 amino acids long. V was trimmed by 6 bases and J by 4 bases, leaving 13 bases between them. Per the germline V gene, CDR1 is SGHAT and CDR2 is FQNNGV. CDR3 amino acids: CASRQIAKGNTIYF. CDR3 bases: TGTGCCAGCAGGCAGATCGCCAAGGGAAACACCATATATTTT.

The genes are TRBV19 and TRBJ2-1; 7 bases are shared with TRBD2. CDR3 length equals 15 residues. V shed 4 bases and J 7 bases; nucleotides not matched to a gene: 10. CDR1 and CDR2 from the germline V gene are LNHDA and SQIVND (reference sequence). Here the CDR3 DNA reads TGTGCCAGTAGTACCCTAGCGGACCCCCTTAATGAGCAGTTCTTC. Its protein is CASSTLADPLNEQFF.

The V and J genes are TRBV6-5 and TRBJ2-1; TRBD1 agrees at 7 bases. V lost 2 bases and J lost 6; bases outside the gene matches: 7. This CDR3 spans 15 amino acids. Germline V lookup: CDR1 MNHEY, CDR2 SVGAGI. The CDR3 nucleotides are TGTGCCAGCAGTTACCGCCATTCAGGGGGCAATGAGCAGTTCTTC. Encoded protein: CASSYRHSGGNEQFF.

J is TRBJ1-4 and V is TRBV2; 7 positions match TRBD1. Trimming removed 1 base from V and 7 bases from J; junction bases left unmatched: 6. The germline CDR1 and CDR2 sequences are SNHLY and FYNNEI. The length of the CDR3 is 15 residues. The DNA for the CDR3 is TGTGCCAGCAGTGAAGGGGACAGTGGACGTGAAAAACTGTTTTTT. This sequence encodes CASSEGDSGREKLFF. Combining the CDR3 with reference TRBV2 and TRBJ1-4 gives the whole variable domain EPEVTQTPSHQVTQMGQEVILRCVPISNHLYFYWYRQILGQKVEFLVSFYNNEISEKSEIFDDQFSVERPDGSNFTLKIRSTKLEDSAMYFCASSEGDSGREKLFFGSGTQLSVL.

The chain carries TRBV5-4 and TRBJ1-1; TRBD1 agrees at 7 bases. The CDR3 sequence is 13 residues long. The germline V gene encodes CDR1 SGHNT and CDR2 YYREEE (reference sequence). V shed 6 bases, J shed 1 base, and the junction held 3 bases outside the gene matches. The CDR3 DNA reads TGTGCCAGCAAGGGACAGTCGAACACTGAAGCTTTCTTT. Its translation is CASKGQSNTEAFF. The variable domain in full, with the rest retrieved from reference TRBV5-4 and TRBJ1-1, is ETGVTQSPTHLIKTRGQQVTLRCSSQSGHNTVSWYQQALGQGPQFIFQYYREEENGRGNFPPRFSGLQFPNYSSELNVNALELDDSALYLCASKGQSNTEAFFGQGTRLTVV.

This clone has a single count. This chain links TRBV5-6 with TRBJ2-3; D unresolved. The CDR3 has 14 amino acids. The germline CDR1 and CDR2 sequences are SGHDT and YYEEEE. Trimming shortened V by 0 bases and J by 1 base, and 6 bases separated the two germline ends. CDR3 in DNA: TGTGCCAGCAGCTTGGCCTACGGCACAGATACGCAGTATTTT. The encoded protein is CASSLAYGTDTQYF.

The chain joins TRBV29-1 to TRBJ2-1; 7 nucleotides match TRBD2. V shed 7 bases and J 15 bases; nucleotides not matched to a gene: 6. The CDR3 has 9 residues. CDR1 is SQVTM, CDR2 ANQGSEA, per germline. In DNA, the CDR3 is TGCAGCGGAGGGGAGGGTCCGTTCTTC. Protein: CSGGEGPFF.